The present TCR beta chain was sequenced within a study of a mutant IDH1 vaccine in newly diagnosed glioma. Overall study: Patients under treatment included 62.5% males and about 38% females and had a mean age of around 43 years. Radiotherapy, temozolomide, or both had been given previously, and both were given to most.

Whole-study findings and limits: Pseudoprogression looked unconnected to shifts in top peripheral T cell clonotypes.

V lost 6 bases to trimming and J lost 5 bases, with 14 bases between them. Germline V gene lookup returns CDR1 LNHDA and CDR2 SQIVND (reference sequence). CDR3 size: 15 residues. Concerning this clone itself: What it binds is unknown.

Profiling relied on immunoSEQ multiplex PCR, and the TCRdb table lists in-frame clones only, not all of them. The repertoire holds 30,000 to 40,000 clones, with around 80% as singletons. Specified time point: baseline, week 1 (first vaccination visit). Treatment: pre-vaccination baseline after standard-of-care therapy. Each donor presented with a new WHO grade 3 or 4 astrocytoma that tested IDH1-mutant and showed ATRX loss. Sequenced material: peripheral blood mononuclear cells (PBMCs), taken from a glioma patient treated with radiotherapy, temozolomide or both. The V gene is TRBV19, the J gene TRBJ1-6; D gene unclear. This sequence originates from a man aged 45-65 years with glioma. Some clones in this sample may be carry-over from other donors' samples. This CDR3 is CASRPLGGDNSPLHF. The CDR3, as DNA: TGTGCCAGTAGGCCTCTGGGCGGTGATAATTCACCCCTCCACTTT. Variable domain in full (rest from reference TRBV19 and TRBJ1-6): DGGITQSPKYLFRKEGQNVTLSCEQNLNHDAMYWYRQDPGQGLRLIYYSQIVNDFQKGDIAEGYSVSREKKESFPLTVTSAQKNPTAFYLCASRPLGGDNSPLHFGNGTRLTVT.